The rows below give T cell receptor beta chains drawn from one sample of a study of T cells expressing NK-cell markers. From the 5' RACE reads, TCRdb lists one entry per CDR3 protein and no DNA. The table lists tens of thousands of distinct CDR3 sequences. The sequenced sample consisted of blood T cells: a sorted CD56 or NKG2C T cell subset, CD4+ or CD8+ T cells, or bulk PBMC T cells (not recorded which). The receptor source for this set is a man aged 18-69 years in good health. CDR3s include the opening cysteine and the closing phenylalanine or tryptophan.

v_gene	j_gene	CDR3aa
TRBV18	TRBJ2-5	CASSTKGGWETQYF
TRBV3-1	TRBJ2-3	CASSRRSAPTTDTQYF
TRBV6-2/TRBV6-3	TRBJ1-1	CASSLIGRAEAFF
TRBV6-2/TRBV6-3	TRBJ2-1	CASSSGTLYNEQFF
TRBV6-2/TRBV6-3	TRBJ2-6	CASSSSPGAGANVLTF
TRBV7-6	TRBJ1-6	CASSLDKGRGSPLHF
TRBV5-1	TRBJ1-2	CASSLEQGGDYGYTF
TRBV19	TRBJ1-1	CASSIGLRAGNTEAFF
TRBV6-5	TRBJ1-2	CASSSRWGYTF
TRBV20-1	TRBJ2-1	CSARGTGAQFF
TRBV5-5	TRBJ2-5	CASSLTGYQETQYF
TRBV12-3/TRBV12-4	TRBJ2-3	CASTPGSRTGTQYF
TRBV20-1	TRBJ1-1	CSATPGARNTEAFF
TRBV13	TRBJ1-2	CASRGESYGYTF
TRBV6-1	TRBJ1-2	CASSAPGQITQGYTF
TRBV20-1	TRBJ1-1	CSASSGGGSTEAFF
TRBV19	TRBJ2-2	CASTLRRGPSTGELFF
TRBV6-5	TRBJ2-1	CASSYLGPGSYNEQFF
TRBV3-1	TRBJ2-2	CASSRTSGGPNTGELFF
TRBV30	TRBJ2-3	CAWSVPGIDTQYF
TRBV6-2/TRBV6-3	TRBJ2-7	CATRPPSDGGNEQYF
TRBV28	TRBJ2-7	CASSLYKGEQYF
TRBV6-2/TRBV6-3	TRBJ2-1	CASTLQVPYNEQFF
TRBV6-1	TRBJ2-1	CASSRLADNEQFF
TRBV27	TRBJ2-7	CASSLYPPKRDPHEQYF